This T cell receptor (beta chain) came from a study of identical twins. This clonotype was recorded a few times. TCRdb reprocessed the 5' RACE reads with MiXCR, giving one entry per CDR3 protein. The sample shows 500,000 to 600,000 distinct CDR3 sequences, roughly a fifth of them seen only once. The CDR3 extends over 13 amino acids. V lost 0 bases, J lost 9 bases, and 10 bases lay in between. Germline CDR1 SGHRS, CDR2 YFSETQ. This same sample was also taken into another study, of T cells expressing NK-cell markers. Per that paper: Sorted T-cell subsets CD3+CD56+NKG2C+, CD3+CD56+NKG2C- and CD3+CD56-NKG2C+ were TCR beta-sequenced.

The TCR originated in a woman under 30 in good health. This rearrangement joins TRBV5-1 to TRBJ2-1, with D perhaps matching TRBD2 (5 bases). Sequencing was performed on CD4+ T cells sorted from blood. This chain's CDR3 is CASSLATSGEQFF. Written as DNA, the CDR3 is TGCGCCAGCAGCTTGGCGACCAGCGGTGAGCAGTTCTTC.